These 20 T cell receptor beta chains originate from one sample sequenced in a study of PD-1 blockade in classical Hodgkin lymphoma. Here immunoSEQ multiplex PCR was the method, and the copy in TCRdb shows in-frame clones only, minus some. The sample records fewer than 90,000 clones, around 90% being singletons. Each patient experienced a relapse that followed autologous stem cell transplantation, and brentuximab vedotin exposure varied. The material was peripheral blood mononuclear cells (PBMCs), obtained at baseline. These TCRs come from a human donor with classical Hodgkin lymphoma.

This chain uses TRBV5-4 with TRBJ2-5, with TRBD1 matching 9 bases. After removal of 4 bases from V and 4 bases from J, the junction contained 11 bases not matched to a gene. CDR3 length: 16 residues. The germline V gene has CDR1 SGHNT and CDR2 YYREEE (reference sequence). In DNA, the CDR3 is TGTGCCAGCAGCATTCTGGACAGGGGAGAAGGAGAGACCCAGTACTTC. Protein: CASSILDRGEGETQYF.

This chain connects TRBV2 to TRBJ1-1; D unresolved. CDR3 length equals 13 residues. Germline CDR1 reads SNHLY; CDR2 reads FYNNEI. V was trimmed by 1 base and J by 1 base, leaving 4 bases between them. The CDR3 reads CASSEGRNTEAFF. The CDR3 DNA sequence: TGTGCCAGCAGTGAAGGAAGGAACACTGAAGCTTTCTTT. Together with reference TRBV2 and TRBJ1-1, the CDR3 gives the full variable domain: EPEVTQTPSHQVTQMGQEVILRCVPISNHLYFYWYRQILGQKVEFLVSFYNNEISEKSEIFDDQFSVERPDGSNFTLKIRSTKLEDSAMYFCASSEGRNTEAFFGQGTRLTVV.

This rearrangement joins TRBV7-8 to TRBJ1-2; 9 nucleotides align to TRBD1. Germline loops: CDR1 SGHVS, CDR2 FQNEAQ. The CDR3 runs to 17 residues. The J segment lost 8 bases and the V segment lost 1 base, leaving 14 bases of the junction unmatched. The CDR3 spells CASSLEAVGTGIEGYTF. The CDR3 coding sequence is TGTGCCAGCAGCTTAGAAGCGGTCGGGACAGGGATAGAGGGCTACACCTTC.

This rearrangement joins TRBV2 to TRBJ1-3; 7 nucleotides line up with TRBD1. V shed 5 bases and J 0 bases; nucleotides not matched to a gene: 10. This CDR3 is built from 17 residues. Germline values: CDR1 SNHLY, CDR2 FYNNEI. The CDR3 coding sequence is TGTGCCAGCAGTTTCCGACAGGGCTTGTACTCTGGAAACACCATATATTTT. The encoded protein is CASSFRQGLYSGNTIYF.

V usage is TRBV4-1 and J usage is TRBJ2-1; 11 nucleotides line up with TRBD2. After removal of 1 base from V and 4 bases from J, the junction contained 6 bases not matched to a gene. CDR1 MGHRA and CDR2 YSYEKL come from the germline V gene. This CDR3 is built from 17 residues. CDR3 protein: CASSQGSLAGGYNEQFF. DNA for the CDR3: TGCGCCAGCAGCCAAGGTTCCCTAGCGGGAGGTTACAATGAGCAGTTCTTC.

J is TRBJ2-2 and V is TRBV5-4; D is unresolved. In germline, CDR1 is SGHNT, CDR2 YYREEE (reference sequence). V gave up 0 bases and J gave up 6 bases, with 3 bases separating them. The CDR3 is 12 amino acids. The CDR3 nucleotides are TGTGCCAGCAGCTTGGGGCCCGGGGAGCTGTTTTTT. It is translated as CASSLGPGELFF.

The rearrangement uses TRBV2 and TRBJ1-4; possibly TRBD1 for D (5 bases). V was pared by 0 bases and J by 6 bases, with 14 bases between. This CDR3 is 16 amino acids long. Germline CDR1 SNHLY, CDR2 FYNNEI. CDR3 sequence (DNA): TGTGCCAGCAGTGAAGCTCAAAGGGGTATCTATGAAAAACTGTTTTTT. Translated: CASSEAQRGIYEKLFF.

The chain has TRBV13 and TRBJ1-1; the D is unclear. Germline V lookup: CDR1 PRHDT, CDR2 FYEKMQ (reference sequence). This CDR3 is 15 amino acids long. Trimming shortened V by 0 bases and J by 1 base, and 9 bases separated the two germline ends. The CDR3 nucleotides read TGTGCCAGCAGCTTAGGCCTAGGGCAGAACACTGAAGCTTTCTTT. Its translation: CASSLGLGQNTEAFF.

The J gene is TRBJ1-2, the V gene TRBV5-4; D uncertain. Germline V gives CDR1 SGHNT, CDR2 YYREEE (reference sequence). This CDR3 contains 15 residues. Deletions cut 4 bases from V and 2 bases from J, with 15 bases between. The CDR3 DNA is TGTGCCAGCAGCCTATCCGGGTCAACAAACTATGGCTACACCTTC. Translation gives CASSLSGSTNYGYTF.

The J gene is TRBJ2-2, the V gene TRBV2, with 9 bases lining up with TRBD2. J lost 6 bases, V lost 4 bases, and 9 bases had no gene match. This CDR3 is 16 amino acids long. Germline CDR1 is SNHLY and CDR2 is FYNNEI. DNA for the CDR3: TGTGCCAGCAGTGTGATCCTAGCGGGATCTTCCGGGGAGCTGTTTTTT. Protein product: CASSVILAGSSGELFF.

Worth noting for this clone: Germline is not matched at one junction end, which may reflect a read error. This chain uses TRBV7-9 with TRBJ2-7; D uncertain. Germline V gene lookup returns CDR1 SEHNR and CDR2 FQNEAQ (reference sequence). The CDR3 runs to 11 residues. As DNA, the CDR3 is TGTGCCAGCACCCAACACAAATCCGTGACCTTC. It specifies CASTQHKSVTF.

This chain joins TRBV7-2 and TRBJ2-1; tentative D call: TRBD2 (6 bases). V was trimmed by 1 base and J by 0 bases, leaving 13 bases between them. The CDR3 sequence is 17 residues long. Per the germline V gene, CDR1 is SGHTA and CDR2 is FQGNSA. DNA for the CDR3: TGTGCCAGCAGCTTAGTGTGGGTCGGGAGCTCCTACAATGAGCAGTTCTTC. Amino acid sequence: CASSLVWVGSSYNEQFF.

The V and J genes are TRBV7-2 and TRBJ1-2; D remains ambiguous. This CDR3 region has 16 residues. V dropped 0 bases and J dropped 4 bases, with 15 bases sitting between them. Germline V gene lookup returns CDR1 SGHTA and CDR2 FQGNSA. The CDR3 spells CASSLAGGSGIYGYTF. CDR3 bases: TGTGCCAGCAGCTTAGCGGGAGGATCGGGGATCTATGGCTACACCTTC.

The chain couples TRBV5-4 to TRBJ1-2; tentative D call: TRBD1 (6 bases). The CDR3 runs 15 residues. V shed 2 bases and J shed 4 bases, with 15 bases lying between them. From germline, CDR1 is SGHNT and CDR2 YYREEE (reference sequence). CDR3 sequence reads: CASSFLIDRTYGYTF. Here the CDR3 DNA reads TGTGCCAGCAGCTTTCTAATCGACAGGACCTATGGCTACACCTTC.

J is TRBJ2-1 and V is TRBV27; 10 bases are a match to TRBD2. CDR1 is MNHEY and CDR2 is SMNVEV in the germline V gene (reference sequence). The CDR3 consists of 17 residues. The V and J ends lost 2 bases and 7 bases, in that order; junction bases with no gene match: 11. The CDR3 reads CASSLLSSGRAGNEQFF. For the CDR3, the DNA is TGTGCCAGCAGTTTACTGAGCAGCGGGAGGGCCGGGAATGAGCAGTTCTTC.

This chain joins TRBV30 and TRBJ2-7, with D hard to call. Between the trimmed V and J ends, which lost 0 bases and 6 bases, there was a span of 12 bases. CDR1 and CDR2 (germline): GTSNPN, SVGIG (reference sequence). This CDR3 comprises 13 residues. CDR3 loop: CAWSVLFSSEQYF. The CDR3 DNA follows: TGTGCCTGGAGTGTACTTTTCTCTAGCGAGCAGTACTTC.

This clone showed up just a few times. The CDR3 sequence is CASSLHSGTKTEAFF. The CDR3 region has the DNA TGTGCCAGCAGTTTGCATTCCGGGACGAAGACTGAAGCTTTCTTT. The rearrangement links TRBV28 to TRBJ1-1, with TRBD1 as a possible D gene (5 bases). The CDR3 covers 15 residues. Trimming took 3 bases from V and 5 from J, leaving 16 bases between them. Germline CDR1 is MDHEN and CDR2 is SYDVKM.

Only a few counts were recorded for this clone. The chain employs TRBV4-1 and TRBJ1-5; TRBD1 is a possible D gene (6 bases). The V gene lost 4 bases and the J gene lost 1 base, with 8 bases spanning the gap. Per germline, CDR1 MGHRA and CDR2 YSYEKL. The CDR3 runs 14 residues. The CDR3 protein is CASSLGQSNQPQHF. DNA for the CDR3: TGCGCCAGCAGCCTCGGACAGAGCAATCAGCCCCAGCATTTT.

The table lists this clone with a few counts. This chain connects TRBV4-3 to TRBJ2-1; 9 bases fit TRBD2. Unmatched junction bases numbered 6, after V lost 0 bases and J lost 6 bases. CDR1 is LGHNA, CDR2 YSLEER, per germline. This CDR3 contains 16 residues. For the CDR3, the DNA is TGCGCCAGCAGCCAAGATCAGGGGACTAGCAGCAATGAGCAGTTCTTC. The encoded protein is CASSQDQGTSSNEQFF.

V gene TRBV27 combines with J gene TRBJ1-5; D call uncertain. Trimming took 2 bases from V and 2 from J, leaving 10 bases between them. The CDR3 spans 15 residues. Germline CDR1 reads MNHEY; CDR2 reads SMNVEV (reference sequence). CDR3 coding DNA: TGTGCCAGCAGTTTAAGATTGACTGGCAATCAGCCCCAGCATTTT. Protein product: CASSLRLTGNQPQHF.